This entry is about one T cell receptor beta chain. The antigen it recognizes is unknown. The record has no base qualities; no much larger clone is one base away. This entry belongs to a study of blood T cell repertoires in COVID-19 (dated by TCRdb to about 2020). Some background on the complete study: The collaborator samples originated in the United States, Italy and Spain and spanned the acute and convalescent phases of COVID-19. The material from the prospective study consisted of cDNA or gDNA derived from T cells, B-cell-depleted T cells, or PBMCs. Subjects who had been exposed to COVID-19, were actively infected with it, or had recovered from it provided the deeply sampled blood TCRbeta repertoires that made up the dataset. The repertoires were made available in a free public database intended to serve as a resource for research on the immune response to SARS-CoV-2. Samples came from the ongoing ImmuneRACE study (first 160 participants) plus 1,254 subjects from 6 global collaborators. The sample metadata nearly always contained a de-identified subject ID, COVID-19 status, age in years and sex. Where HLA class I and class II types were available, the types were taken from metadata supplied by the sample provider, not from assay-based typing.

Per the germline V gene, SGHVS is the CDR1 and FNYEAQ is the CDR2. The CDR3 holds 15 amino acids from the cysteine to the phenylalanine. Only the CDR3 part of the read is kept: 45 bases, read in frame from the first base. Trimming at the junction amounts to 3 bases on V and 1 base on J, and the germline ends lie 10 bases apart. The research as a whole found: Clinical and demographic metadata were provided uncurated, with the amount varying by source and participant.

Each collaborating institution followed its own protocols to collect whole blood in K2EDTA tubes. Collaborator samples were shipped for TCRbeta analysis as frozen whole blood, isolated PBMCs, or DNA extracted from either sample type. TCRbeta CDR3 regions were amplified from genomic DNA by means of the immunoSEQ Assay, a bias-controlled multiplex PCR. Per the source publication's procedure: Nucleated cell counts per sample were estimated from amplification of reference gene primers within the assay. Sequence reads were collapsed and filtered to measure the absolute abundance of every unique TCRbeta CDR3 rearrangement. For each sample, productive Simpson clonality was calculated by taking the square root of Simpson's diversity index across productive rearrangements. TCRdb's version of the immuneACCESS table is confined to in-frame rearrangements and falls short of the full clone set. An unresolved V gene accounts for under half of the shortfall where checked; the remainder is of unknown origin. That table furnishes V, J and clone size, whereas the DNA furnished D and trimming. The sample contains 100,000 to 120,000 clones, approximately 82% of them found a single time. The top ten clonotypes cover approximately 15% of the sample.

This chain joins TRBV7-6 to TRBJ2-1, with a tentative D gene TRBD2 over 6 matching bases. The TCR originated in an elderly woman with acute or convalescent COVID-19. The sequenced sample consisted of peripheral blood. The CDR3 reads CASSFIAVSYNEQFF. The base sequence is TGTGCCAGCAGCTTTATAGCGGTTTCCTACAATGAGCAGTTCTTC.